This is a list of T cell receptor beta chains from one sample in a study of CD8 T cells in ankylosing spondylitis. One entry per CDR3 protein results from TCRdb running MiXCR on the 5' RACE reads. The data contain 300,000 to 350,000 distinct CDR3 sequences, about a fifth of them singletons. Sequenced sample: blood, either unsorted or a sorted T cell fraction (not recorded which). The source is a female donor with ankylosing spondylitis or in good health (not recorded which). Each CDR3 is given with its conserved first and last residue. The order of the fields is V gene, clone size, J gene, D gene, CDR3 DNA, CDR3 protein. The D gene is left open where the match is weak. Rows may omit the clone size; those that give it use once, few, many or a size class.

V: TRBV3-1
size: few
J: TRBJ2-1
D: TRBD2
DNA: TGTGCCAGCAGCCAAGATAGGGCTAGCGGGAGAAATGAGCAGTTCTTC
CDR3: CASSQDRASGRNEQFF

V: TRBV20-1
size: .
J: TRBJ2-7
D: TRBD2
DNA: TGCAGTGCTAGAGATGAGGGTCGGGGGGGCTACGAGCAGTACTTC
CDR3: CSARDEGRGGYEQYF

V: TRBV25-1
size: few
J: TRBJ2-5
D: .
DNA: TGTGCCAGCAGTACTACGGGGGGCAGGGAGACCCAGTACTTC
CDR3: CASSTTGGRETQYF

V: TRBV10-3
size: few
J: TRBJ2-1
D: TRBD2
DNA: TGTGCCATCAGCGACTATGGGACTAGCGGGAGATCAGGTGGTATAGGTGAGCAGTTCTTC
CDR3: CAISDYGTSGRSGGIGEQFF

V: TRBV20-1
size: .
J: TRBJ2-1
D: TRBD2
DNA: TGCAGTGCTAGAGATAATAGCGGGAGGACTTACAATGAGCAGTTCTTC
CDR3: CSARDNSGRTYNEQFF

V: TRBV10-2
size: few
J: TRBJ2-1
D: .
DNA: TGCGCCAGCAGTGGGTTAGGCGAAACTATCTTC
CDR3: CASSGLGETIF

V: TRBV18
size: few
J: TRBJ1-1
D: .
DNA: TGTGCCAGCTCATTCACGGGGGGTGGCACTGAAGCTTTCTTT
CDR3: CASSFTGGGTEAFF

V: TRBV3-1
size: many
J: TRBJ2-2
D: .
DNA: TGTGCCAGTACTAGGGTGAACACCGGGGAGCTGTTTTTT
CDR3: CASTRVNTGELFF

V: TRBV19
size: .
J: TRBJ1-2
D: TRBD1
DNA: TGTGCCAGTAGTCTACGGACAGGGCGTTTTAACTATGGCTACACCTTC
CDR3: CASSLRTGRFNYGYTF

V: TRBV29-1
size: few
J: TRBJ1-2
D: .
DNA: TGCAGCGTTGCAGGGGCTCGATACACCTTC
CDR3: CSVAGARYTF

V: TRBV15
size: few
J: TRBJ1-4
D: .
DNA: TGTGCCACCAGCAGCCTTTCCCGACGGGTAGGCGAAAAACTGTTTTTT
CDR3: CATSSLSRRVGEKLFF

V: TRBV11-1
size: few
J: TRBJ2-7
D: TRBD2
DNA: TGTGCCAGCAGCTTGGGAGGGAGGGCCGGTCTGCAGCAGTGCTTC
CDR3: CASSLGGRAGLQQCF

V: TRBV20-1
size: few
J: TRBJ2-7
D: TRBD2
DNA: TGCAGTGCGGGAGGGGTACCGGGCGAGCAGTACTTC
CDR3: CSAGGVPGEQYF

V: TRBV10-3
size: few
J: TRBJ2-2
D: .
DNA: TGTGCCATCAAACTGACCCTCGACTCCGGGGAGCTGTTTTTT
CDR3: CAIKLTLDSGELFF

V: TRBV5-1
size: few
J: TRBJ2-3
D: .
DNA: TGCGCCAGCAGCTTTGCAATGAGCACAGATACGCAGTATTTT
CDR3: CASSFAMSTDTQYF

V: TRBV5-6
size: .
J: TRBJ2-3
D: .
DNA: TGTGCCAGCAGCTTGGTGAGATGGGGAAAAGATACGCAGTATTTT
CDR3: CASSLVRWGKDTQYF

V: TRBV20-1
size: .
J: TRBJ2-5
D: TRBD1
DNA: TGCAGTGCTGGGGACAGGGGAAAAGAGACCCAGTACTTC
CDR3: CSAGDRGKETQYF

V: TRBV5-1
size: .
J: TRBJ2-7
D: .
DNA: TGCGCCAGCAGTCCTGGCCGGGATCCCTCACCCTACGAGCAGTACTTC
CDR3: CASSPGRDPSPYEQYF

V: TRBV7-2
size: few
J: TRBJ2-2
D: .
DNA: TGTGCCAGCAGCTTATTGGTAGTCAAAAACACCGGGGAGCTGTTTTTT
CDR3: CASSLLVVKNTGELFF

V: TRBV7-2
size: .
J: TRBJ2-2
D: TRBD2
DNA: TGTGCCAGCAGCGCTGCCGGGACTAGCGTGACCGGGGAGCTGTTTTTT
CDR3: CASSAAGTSVTGELFF

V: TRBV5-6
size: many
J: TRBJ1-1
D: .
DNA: TGTGCCAGCATCGGACAGACGAACACTGAAGCTTTCTTT
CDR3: CASIGQTNTEAFF

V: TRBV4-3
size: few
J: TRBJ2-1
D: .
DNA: TGCGCCAGCAGCCAAGATCTGGAACTCCTTGGCTACAATGAGCAGTTCTTC
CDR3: CASSQDLELLGYNEQFF

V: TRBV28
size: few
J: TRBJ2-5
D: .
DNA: TGTGCCAGCAGTTTTAAGGAGGGCTTCCAAGAGACCCAGTACTTC
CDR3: CASSFKEGFQETQYF

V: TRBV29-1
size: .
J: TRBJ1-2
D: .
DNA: TGCAGCGTACAGGGAGCTAACTATGGCTACACCTTC
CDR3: CSVQGANYGYTF

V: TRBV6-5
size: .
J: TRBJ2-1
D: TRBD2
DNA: TGTGCCAGCAGATTAGCGGGAGGGTTCGATGAGCAGTTCTTC
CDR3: CASRLAGGFDEQFF

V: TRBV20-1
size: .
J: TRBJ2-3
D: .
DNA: TGCAGTGCTAGAAGGGAGGCGACAGATACGCAGTATTTT
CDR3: CSARREATDTQYF

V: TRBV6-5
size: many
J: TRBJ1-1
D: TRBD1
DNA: TGTGCCAGCAGTTACACGGGACAGGGGAGACGCACTGAAGCTTTCTTT
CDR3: CASSYTGQGRRTEAFF

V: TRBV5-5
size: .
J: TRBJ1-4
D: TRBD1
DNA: TGTGCCAGCAGCTTCGGGGACAGGGTCCATGAAAAACTGTTTTTT
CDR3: CASSFGDRVHEKLFF

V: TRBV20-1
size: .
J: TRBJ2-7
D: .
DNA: TGCAGTGCTAAGCGTAGGTCCTACGAGCAGTACTTC
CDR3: CSAKRRSYEQYF

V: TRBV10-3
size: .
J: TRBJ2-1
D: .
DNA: TGTGCCATCAGTGAGGCGACTGTCTCCTACAATGAGCAGTTCTTC
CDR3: CAISEATVSYNEQFF

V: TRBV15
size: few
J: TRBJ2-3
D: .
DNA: TGTGCCACCAGCAGAGAAAAGGGTACGGGTACGCAGTATTTT
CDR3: CATSREKGTGTQYF

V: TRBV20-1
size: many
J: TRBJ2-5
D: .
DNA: TGCAGTGCAATACAGAACCAAGAGACCCAGTACTTC
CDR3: CSAIQNQETQYF

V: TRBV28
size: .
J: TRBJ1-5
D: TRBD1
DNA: TGTGCCAGCAGTTCCCGGGACAGGAATCAGCCCCAGCATTTT
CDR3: CASSSRDRNQPQHF

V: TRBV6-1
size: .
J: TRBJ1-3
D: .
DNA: TGTGCCAGCAAAACGAGCTCTGGAAACACCATATATTTT
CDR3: CASKTSSGNTIYF

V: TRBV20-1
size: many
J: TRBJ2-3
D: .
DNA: TGCAGTGCTAGAGTTCGAGCGACGACGCAGTATTTT
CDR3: CSARVRATTQYF

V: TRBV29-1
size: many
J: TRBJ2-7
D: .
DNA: TGCAGCGTTAAAGGGAGGTACGAGCAGTACTTC
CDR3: CSVKGRYEQYF

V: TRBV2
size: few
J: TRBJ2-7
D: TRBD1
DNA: TGTGCCAGCAGCCTGCTTAGGGGGCATAGCTCCTACGAGCAGTACTTC
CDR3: CASSLLRGHSSYEQYF

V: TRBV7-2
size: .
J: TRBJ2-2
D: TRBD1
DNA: TGTGCCAGCAGCCCTCGCAGGGGGCGAACCGGGGAGCTGTTTTTT
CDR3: CASSPRRGRTGELFF

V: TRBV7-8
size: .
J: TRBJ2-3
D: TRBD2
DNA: TGTGCCAGCAGCTTCGGACTAGCGGGAGTGAATGATGCAGATACGCAGTATTTT
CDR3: CASSFGLAGVNDADTQYF

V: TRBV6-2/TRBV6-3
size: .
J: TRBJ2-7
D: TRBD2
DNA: TGTGCCAGCAGTTTTAGCGGGAGTTACGAGCAGTACTTC
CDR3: CASSFSGSYEQYF

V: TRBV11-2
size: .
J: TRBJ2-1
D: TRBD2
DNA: TGTGCCAGCAGTCCCCAGACTAGCATCAATGAGCAGTTCTTC
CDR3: CASSPQTSINEQFF

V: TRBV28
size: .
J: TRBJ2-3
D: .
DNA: TGTGCCAGCGATTCGGCGGGAACATCAAGGGATACGCAGTATTTT
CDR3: CASDSAGTSRDTQYF

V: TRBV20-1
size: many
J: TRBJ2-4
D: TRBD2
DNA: TGCAGTGCTAGGCGAGCGGGGCAAAACATTCAGTACTTC
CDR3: CSARRAGQNIQYF

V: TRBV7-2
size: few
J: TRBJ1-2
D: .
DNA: TGTGCCAGCAGCTTAGGGGGCAGGAGCTACACCTTC
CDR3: CASSLGGRSYTF

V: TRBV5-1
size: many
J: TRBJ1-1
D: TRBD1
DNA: TGCGCCAGCAGCTTGGGGGACAGGGGGCAGAGAACGAACACTGAAGCTTTCTTT
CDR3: CASSLGDRGQRTNTEAFF

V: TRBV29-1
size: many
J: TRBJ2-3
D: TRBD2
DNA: TGCAGCGTTGAGGGTGAAATAGCGGGAATCACAGATACGCAGTATTTT
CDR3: CSVEGEIAGITDTQYF

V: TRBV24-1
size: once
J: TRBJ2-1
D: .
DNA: TGTGCCACCAGTGACCCACTGAAAGGGAATGAGCAGTTCTTC
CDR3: CATSDPLKGNEQFF

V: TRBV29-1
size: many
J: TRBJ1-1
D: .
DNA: TGCAGCGTTGAACGGCCAGCCGAAGCTTTCTTT
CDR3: CSVERPAEAFF

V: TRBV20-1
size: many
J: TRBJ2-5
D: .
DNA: TGCAGTGCTAGACAGGCCCAAGAGACCCAGTACTTC
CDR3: CSARQAQETQYF

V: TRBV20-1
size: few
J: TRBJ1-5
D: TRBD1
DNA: TGCAGTGCTCCCCGACCGGGACAGGCTGGCAATCAGCCCCAGCATTTT
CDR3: CSAPRPGQAGNQPQHF

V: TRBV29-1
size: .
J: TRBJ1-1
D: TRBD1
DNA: TGCAGCGTTGCCTCCCCAGGGGGCCGAGTCATGAACACTGAAGCTTTCTTT
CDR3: CSVASPGGRVMNTEAFF

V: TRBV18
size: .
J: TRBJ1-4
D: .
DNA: TGTGCCAGCTCACCAAATACCGAAAAACTGTTTTTT
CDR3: CASSPNTEKLFF

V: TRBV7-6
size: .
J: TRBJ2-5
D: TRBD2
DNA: TGTGCCAGCAGCCTCCCGAGGGAGGGATTTCCACTTGGGACCCAGTACTTC
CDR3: CASSLPREGFPLGTQYF

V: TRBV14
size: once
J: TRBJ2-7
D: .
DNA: TGTGCCAGCAGCCAAGCAGGGGTCGAGCAGTACTTC
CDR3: CASSQAGVEQYF

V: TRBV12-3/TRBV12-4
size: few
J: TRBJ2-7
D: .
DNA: TGTGCCAGCAGTTTCGCGGGGGGACAGGCCGTTGGGTACGAGCAGTACTTC
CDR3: CASSFAGGQAVGYEQYF

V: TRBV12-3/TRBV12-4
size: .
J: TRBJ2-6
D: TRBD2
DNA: TGTGCCAGCAGACGACTAGCGGGGGCTTCTGGGGCCAACGTCCTGACTTTC
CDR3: CASRRLAGASGANVLTF

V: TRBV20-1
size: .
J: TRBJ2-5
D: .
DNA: TGCAGTGCTAGCATAGGGGGACTAAAGGAGACCCAGTACTTC
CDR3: CSASIGGLKETQYF

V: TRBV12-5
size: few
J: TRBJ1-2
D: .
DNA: TGTGCTAGTGGTTACGTCCGGGGCAGGGAGGCGGTGATCTATGGCTACACCTTC
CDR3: CASGYVRGREAVIYGYTF